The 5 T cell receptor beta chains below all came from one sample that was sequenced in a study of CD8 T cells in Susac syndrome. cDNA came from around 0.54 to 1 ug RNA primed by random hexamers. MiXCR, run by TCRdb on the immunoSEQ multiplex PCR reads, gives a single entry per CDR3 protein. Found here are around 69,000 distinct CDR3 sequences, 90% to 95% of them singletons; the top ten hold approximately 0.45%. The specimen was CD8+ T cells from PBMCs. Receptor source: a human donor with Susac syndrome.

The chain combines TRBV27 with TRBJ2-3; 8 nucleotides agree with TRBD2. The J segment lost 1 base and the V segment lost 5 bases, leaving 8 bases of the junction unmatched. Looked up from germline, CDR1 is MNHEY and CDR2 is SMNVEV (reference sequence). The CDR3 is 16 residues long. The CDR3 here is CASSIIAGRGTDTQYF. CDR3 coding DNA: TGTGCCAGCAGTATAATAGCGGGGAGGGGCACAGATACGCAGTATTTT.

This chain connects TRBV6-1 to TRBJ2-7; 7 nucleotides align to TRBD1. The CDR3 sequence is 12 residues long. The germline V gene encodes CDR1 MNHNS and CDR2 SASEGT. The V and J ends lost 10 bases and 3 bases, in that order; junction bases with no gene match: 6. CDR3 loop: CATIRDSYEQYF. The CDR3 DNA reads TGTGCCACCATCCGGGACAGCTACGAGCAGTACTTC.

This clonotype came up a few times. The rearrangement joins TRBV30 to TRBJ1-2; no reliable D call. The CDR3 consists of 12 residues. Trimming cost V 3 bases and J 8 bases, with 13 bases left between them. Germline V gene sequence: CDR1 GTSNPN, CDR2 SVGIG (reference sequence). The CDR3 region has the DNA TGTGCCTGGAGCGGTGACGTTGAAGGCTACACCTTC. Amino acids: CAWSGDVEGYTF.

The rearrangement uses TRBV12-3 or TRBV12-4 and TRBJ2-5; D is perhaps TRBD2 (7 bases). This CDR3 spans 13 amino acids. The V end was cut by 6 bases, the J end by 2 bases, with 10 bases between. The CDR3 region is CASSRGAQETQYF. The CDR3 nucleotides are TGTGCCAGCAGCCGGGGGGCACAAGAGACCCAGTACTTC.

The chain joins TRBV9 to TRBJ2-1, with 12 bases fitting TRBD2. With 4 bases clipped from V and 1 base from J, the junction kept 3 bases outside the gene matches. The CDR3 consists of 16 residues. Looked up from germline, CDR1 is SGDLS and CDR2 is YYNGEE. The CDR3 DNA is TGTGCCAGCAGCCCCCTAGCGGGAGGGTCCTACAATGAGCAGTTCTTC. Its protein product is CASSPLAGGSYNEQFF.